This T cell receptor (beta chain) was recovered during a study of tumor and adjacent non-tumor tissue in lung cancer. This clonotype was detected only once. At one of its ends the junction is not consistent with the germline gene, which may arise from a read error. TCRbeta libraries were built with three rounds of nested PCR, modified from ARM-PCR. From the multiplex PCR reads, TCRdb called clonotypes with MiXCR, one entry per CDR3 protein. The sample lists around 74,000 distinct CDR3 sequences; around 65% were seen once. CDR3 length: 14 amino acids. Germline assignment: CDR1 MNHEY and CDR2 SVGAGI. The template was RNA from unsorted bulk tissue.

Sample: lung tumor tissue. This chain joins TRBV6-5 and TRBJ2-7; perhaps TRBD2 as D (6 bases). The receptor's source is a woman in her seventies with non-small cell lung cancer. CDR3 region: CTSSSPGLSYEQYF. The CDR3 bases are TGTACCAGCAGCTCCCCGGGACTCTCTTACGAGCAATACTTC.